This paragraph covers one TCR beta chain sequence. The data originate from a study of blood T cell repertoires in COVID-19. Study overall: COVID-19 samples from acute and convalescent phases originated in the United States, Italy and Spain.

Trimming took 4 bases from V and 0 from J; bases not matched to a gene: 4. This CDR3 contains 17 residues. Per the germline V gene, CDR1 is LGHDT and CDR2 is YNNKEL (reference sequence). The table came from immunoSEQ multiplex PCR; TCRdb's copy has only in-frame clones and leaves some out. The profile shows 80,000 to 100,000 clones, roughly 80% of them singletons. The clonotype originates from a man aged 55 to 70 with acute or convalescent COVID-19. The sample comprised peripheral blood. V is TRBV3-1 (or the pseudogene TRBV3-2) and J is TRBJ2-1, with 12 bases fitting TRBD2. Written as DNA, the CDR3 is TGTGCCAGCAGCCCCCCTAGCGGGAGGGTCTCCTACAATGAGCAGTTCTTC. It codes for CASSPPSGRVSYNEQFF.